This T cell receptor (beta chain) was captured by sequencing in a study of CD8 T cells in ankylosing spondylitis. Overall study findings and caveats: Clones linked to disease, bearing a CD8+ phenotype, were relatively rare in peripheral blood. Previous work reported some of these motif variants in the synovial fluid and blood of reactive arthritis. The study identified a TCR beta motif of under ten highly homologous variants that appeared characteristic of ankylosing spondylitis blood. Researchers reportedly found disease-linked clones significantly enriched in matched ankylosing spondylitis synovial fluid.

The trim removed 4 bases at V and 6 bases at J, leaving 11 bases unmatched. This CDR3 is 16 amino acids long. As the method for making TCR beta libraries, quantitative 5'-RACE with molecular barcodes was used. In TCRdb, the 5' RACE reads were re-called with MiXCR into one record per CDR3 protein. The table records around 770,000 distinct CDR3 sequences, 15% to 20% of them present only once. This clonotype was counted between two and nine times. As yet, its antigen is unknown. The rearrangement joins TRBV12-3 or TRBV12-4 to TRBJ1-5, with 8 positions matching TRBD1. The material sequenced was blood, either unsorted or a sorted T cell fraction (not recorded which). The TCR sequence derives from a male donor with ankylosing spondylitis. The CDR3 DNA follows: TGTGCCAGCAGTTCTATCGGCAGGGGGCGGGTTCAGCCCCAGCATTTT. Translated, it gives CASSSIGRGRVQPQHF.